A selection of T cell receptor beta chains follows, all from one sample in a study of control samples from healthy donors and cancer patients. Clones were sequenced by immunoSEQ multiplex PCR, and TCRdb holds only the in-frame ones, with some missing. Of 100,000 to 150,000 clones in the sample, 85% to 95% were seen once. What was sequenced was PBMCs. The receptor set was obtained from an elderly man with head and neck cancer. Each CDR3 is given with its conserved first and last residue. D genes are given only for firm matches. For some rows the clone size is stated as once, few or many, or as a class when expanded; others skip it.

DNA: TGCGCCAGCAGCCCCGGGACGGCCGGGGGTATAGATGAGCAGTTCTTC; CDR3: CASSPGTAGGIDEQFF; J: TRBJ2-1; V: TRBV4-3; length: 16; size: .; D: .
DNA: TGCAGTGCTGATGTCTCGGATACGCAGTATTTT; CDR3: CSADVSDTQYF; J: TRBJ2-3; V: TRBV20-1; length: 11; size: .; D: .
DNA: TGTGCCAGCAGCGTCGGGACAGTGAACCAAGAGACCCAGTACTTC; CDR3: CASSVGTVNQETQYF; J: TRBJ2-5; V: TRBV11-2; length: 15; size: .; D: TRBD1
DNA: TGTGCCAGCAGCGTAGAAGAGACAGGGAACACTGAAGCTTTCTTT; CDR3: CASSVEETGNTEAFF; J: TRBJ1-1; V: TRBV9; length: 15; size: .; D: .
DNA: TGTGCCAGCAGCTTAGCGCCAGGGGCGGGCACTGAAGCTTTCTTT; CDR3: CASSLAPGAGTEAFF; J: TRBJ1-1; V: TRBV7-2; length: 15; size: .; D: .
DNA: TGCGCCAGCAGCTTGGCCTATGACAGGGGGGCTTCGGCGGGAATCTGGAATGAGCAGTTCTTC; CDR3: CASSLAYDRGASAGIWNEQFF; J: TRBJ2-1; V: TRBV5-1; length: 21; size: .; D: TRBD1
DNA: TGCGCCAGCAGCCGCCGAGGGTCAGCTTCGCACGATAGCTCCTACAATGAGCAGTTCTTC; CDR3: CASSRRGSASHDSSYNEQFF; J: TRBJ2-1; V: TRBV4-1; length: 20; size: few; D: .
DNA: TGTGCCAGCTCACCACAGGGCCTTGAGGGAGCTTTCTTT; CDR3: CASSPQGLEGAFF; J: TRBJ1-1; V: TRBV18; length: 13; size: .; D: .
DNA: TGTGCCAGCAGTGGGACTAGCCGCTACGAGCAGTACTTC; CDR3: CASSGTSRYEQYF; J: TRBJ2-7; V: TRBV6-2/TRBV6-3; length: 13; size: .; D: TRBD2
DNA: TGTGCCTGGAGCAGACAGGGGACCACCTACGAGCAGTACTTC; CDR3: CAWSRQGTTYEQYF; J: TRBJ2-7; V: TRBV30; length: 14; size: .; D: TRBD1
DNA: TGTGCCAGCAGTCCCCCGGGGCGAGACGACAATGAGCAGTTCTTC; CDR3: CASSPPGRDDNEQFF; J: TRBJ2-1; V: TRBV27; length: 15; size: .; D: .
DNA: TGTGCCAGTAGTTCCAGGGGTGTCACTGAAGCTTTCTTT; CDR3: CASSSRGVTEAFF; J: TRBJ1-1; V: TRBV19; length: 13; size: .; D: .
DNA: TGTGCCAGCAGTGAAGGGCAGGGCCTCAATCAGCCCCAGCATTTT; CDR3: CASSEGQGLNQPQHF; J: TRBJ1-5; V: TRBV25-1; length: 15; size: .; D: .
DNA: TGTGCCAGCAGCTCTTGGACAGGGTCTGGTGAAAAACTGTTTTTT; CDR3: CASSSWTGSGEKLFF; J: TRBJ1-4; V: TRBV7-2; length: 15; size: .; D: TRBD1
DNA: TGTGCCAGCAGCCCCGGGGTAGCGGGAGGGCCGCAAGAGACCCAGTACTTC; CDR3: CASSPGVAGGPQETQYF; J: TRBJ2-5; V: TRBV7-6; length: 17; size: .; D: TRBD2
DNA: TGTGCCAGCAGTGGTTCCAGCGGGTGGAACACCGGGGAGCTGTTTTTT; CDR3: CASSGSSGWNTGELFF; J: TRBJ2-2; V: TRBV6-1; length: 16; size: few; D: .
DNA: TGTGCCAGCAGTGCCTCGGGACTAGCGGAATACAATGAGCAGTTCTTC; CDR3: CASSASGLAEYNEQFF; J: TRBJ2-1; V: TRBV6-4; length: 16; size: once; D: TRBD2
DNA: TGCGCCAGCAGCCAAGATCGGAGGAGGCCGCAGTATTTT; CDR3: CASSQDRRRPQYF; J: TRBJ2-3; V: TRBV4-3; length: 13; size: .; D: .
DNA: TGTGCCAGCAGCTCTTCTCGGACTAGCGGGAAGAAGTCAGATACGCAGTATTTT; CDR3: CASSSSRTSGKKSDTQYF; J: TRBJ2-3; V: TRBV7-9; length: 18; size: .; D: TRBD2